This is a list of T cell receptor beta chains from one sample in a study of cytomegalovirus exposure and HLA in healthy donors. Measured with immunoSEQ multiplex PCR; TCRdb has only the in-frame clones, and not every one. The sample holds tens of thousands of clones; about 67% are singletons and the top ten take roughly 11%. Sequencing input: PBMCs. Every receptor here comes from a human donor in good health. Each CDR3 is given with its conserved first and last residue. A D gene is named only where the DNA matches it firmly. Size values are once, few and many counts, or a class for expanded clones, and some rows have none.

-,TRBJ1-3,TRBV6-5,-,TGTGCCAGCAGTTACGATTTGGGGAGCTCTGGAAACACCATATATTTT,CASSYDLGSSGNTIYF
few,TRBJ2-1,TRBV5-1,TRBD2,TGCGCCAGCAGCTCCTTTAGCGGGAACATCGTCAATGAGCAGTTCTTC,CASSSFSGNIVNEQFF
-,TRBJ2-7,TRBV2,TRBD1,TGTGCCAGCAGTGGAGGGGACAGGAAATCCTACGAGCAGTACTTC,CASSGGDRKSYEQYF
few,TRBJ2-1,TRBV6-5,-,TGTGCCAGCAGTTCGAACCCGGACCTGGGGGGCAATGAGCAGTTCTTC,CASSSNPDLGGNEQFF
-,TRBJ1-2,TRBV6-5,-,TGTGCCAGCACCCCAATGGGCCAAGCTAACTATGGCTACACCTTC,CASTPMGQANYGYTF
few,TRBJ1-1,TRBV7-9,TRBD1,TGTGCCAGCAGCCCCCGGACAGGGGGTGACACTGAAGCTTTCTTT,CASSPRTGGDTEAFF
-,TRBJ1-1,TRBV27,-,TGTGCCAGCAGTTTCAGGGCTGGTTGGACTGAAGCTTTCTTT,CASSFRAGWTEAFF
once,TRBJ2-1,TRBV5-4,TRBD2,TGTGCCAGCAGCCCACGGAGGGCGGGGGACAATGAGCAGTTCTTC,CASSPRRAGDNEQFF
-,TRBJ1-1,TRBV30,TRBD1,TGTGCCTGGAGTGTCCAGGGGGCTAGAAGGACTGAAGCTTTCTTT,CAWSVQGARRTEAFF
-,TRBJ1-5,TRBV10-2,-,TGCGCCAGCAGTGAATTCTATAGCAATCAGCCCCAGCATTTT,CASSEFYSNQPQHF
-,TRBJ1-2,TRBV9,-,TGTGCCAGCAGCGTAGCTAGGGAGGCCGGGCATGGCTACACCTTC,CASSVAREAGHGYTF
-,TRBJ2-1,TRBV2,TRBD1,TGTGCCATAGAGGGGACAGTCAACAATGAGCAGTTCTTC,CAIEGTVNNEQFF
-,TRBJ1-1,TRBV5-6,TRBD1,TGTGCCAGCAGCCCCCGGGACAGGGGGACAGACACTGAAGCTTTCTTT,CASSPRDRGTDTEAFF
-,TRBJ2-1,TRBV7-2,TRBD1,TGTGCCAGCAGCTTACTAGGACAGGGGGCAAGTGAGCAGTTCTTC,CASSLLGQGASEQFF
-,TRBJ1-5,TRBV6-1,-,TGTGCCAGCAGACAGGGAGTGGAGCAGCCCCAGCATTTT,CASRQGVEQPQHF
few,TRBJ2-1,TRBV7-6,-,TGTGCCAGCAGCTTTGGTCCTTCGGGCTACAATGAGCAGTTCTTC,CASSFGPSGYNEQFF
few,TRBJ2-5,TRBV5-4,-,TGTGCCAGCAGCACCGGGGACACAGAGACCCAGTACTTC,CASSTGDTETQYF
-,TRBJ2-1,TRBV9,TRBD2,TGTGCCAGCAGCACCGGGACTAGCGGATACAATGAGCAGTTCTTC,CASSTGTSGYNEQFF
-,TRBJ2-5,TRBV5-6,-,TGTGCCAGCAGCTTGAGTAGCTCGGAGACCCAGTACTTC,CASSLSSSETQYF
-,TRBJ2-3,TRBV9,-,TGTGCCAGCAGCGGGGAGGGGGGAGATACGCAGTATTTT,CASSGEGGDTQYF
-,TRBJ2-7,TRBV7-9,-,TGTGCCAGCAGCTTCCGTGGCTCGAACGAGCAGTACTTC,CASSFRGSNEQYF
-,TRBJ1-5,TRBV19,-,TGTGCCAGTAGTACGGGTGAGCCCCAGCATTTT,CASSTGEPQHF
-,TRBJ2-2,TRBV15,TRBD1,TGTGCCACCAGCAGAGATCTTGGCGACAGGGCCGGGGAGCTGTTTTTT,CATSRDLGDRAGELFF
-,TRBJ1-2,TRBV6-5,TRBD1,TGTGCCAGCAGTAGACAGGGTTGTGGCTACACCTTC,CASSRQGCGYTF
few,TRBJ1-5,TRBV10-1,-,TGCGCCAGCAGTGAGTCACGGGGATTTAATCAGCCCCAGCATTTT,CASSESRGFNQPQHF
few,TRBJ1-2,TRBV27,TRBD1,TGTGCCAGCAAATCGGGACAGGGAAATGGCTACACCTTC,CASKSGQGNGYTF
-,TRBJ2-7,TRBV4-1,TRBD1,TGCGCCAGCAGCCGTCAACAGGGGGTTGACGAGCAGTACTTC,CASSRQQGVDEQYF
-,TRBJ1-1,TRBV15,TRBD1,TGTGCCACCAGCAGACGGACAGGGGCTGAAGCTTTCTTT,CATSRRTGAEAFF
few,TRBJ1-1,TRBV6-5,-,TGTGCCAGCAGCCGCCGGGAGCCTGGGAACACTGAAGCTTTCTTT,CASSRREPGNTEAFF
once,TRBJ1-2,TRBV18,TRBD1,TGTGCCAGCTCACCATTTCCCCCGGGACAGCAGTATGGCTACACCTTC,CASSPFPPGQQYGYTF
-,TRBJ1-1,TRBV19,TRBD1,TGTGCCAGTAGGCCAACCCGACAGGGGGCGAACACTGAAGCTTTCTTT,CASRPTRQGANTEAFF
-,TRBJ1-5,TRBV27,TRBD1,TGTGCCAGCAGGGGGACAGCCTGGGAATATAGCAATCAGCCCCAGCATTTT,CASRGTAWEYSNQPQHF
-,TRBJ1-2,TRBV5-6,-,TGTGCCAGCAGCTTGGGGCGGACTCTCTATGGCTACACCTTC,CASSLGRTLYGYTF
-,TRBJ2-1,TRBV7-9,-,TGTGCCAGCAGCTTGAAGGATTGGGAGAACTACAATGAGCAGTTCTTC,CASSLKDWENYNEQFF
-,TRBJ1-5,TRBV28,TRBD1,TGTGCCAGCAGGCCTTCGGGACAGGGCCGCAATCAGCCCCAGCATTTT,CASRPSGQGRNQPQHF
-,TRBJ2-5,TRBV4-2,-,TGTGCCAGCAGCCTACTCGGAGACTCCCTCGAGACCCAGTACTTC,CASSLLGDSLETQYF
-,TRBJ1-5,TRBV19,TRBD1,TGTGCCAGTAGTCTGGACAGGGGAGGTCAGCCCCAGCATTTT,CASSLDRGGQPQHF
-,TRBJ1-1,TRBV30,-,TGTGCCTGGAGTCGGGATTGGGGGAACACTGAAGCTTTCTTT,CAWSRDWGNTEAFF
once,TRBJ1-3,TRBV9,-,TGTGCCAGCAGCGTGACAGGTTCTGGAAACACCATATATTTT,CASSVTGSGNTIYF
-,TRBJ1-2,TRBV27,-,TGTGCCAGCAGTTTACGGGGGGGATTTAACTATGGCTACACCTTC,CASSLRGGFNYGYTF
once,TRBJ2-1,TRBV11-2,TRBD1,TGTGCCAGCAGCTGGGACAGGGTGACTGAGCAGTTCTTC,CASSWDRVTEQFF
-,TRBJ2-7,TRBV5-1,-,TGCGCCAGCAGCCGAGAGAAGAGATACGAGCAGTACTTC,CASSREKRYEQYF
-,TRBJ2-1,TRBV6-1,-,TGTGCCAGCAGTGAACTAGTCCTGGGTTACAATGAGCAGTTCTTC,CASSELVLGYNEQFF
few,TRBJ2-7,TRBV7-8,TRBD2,TGTGCCAGCAGCCCACAGGGGCTAGCGGGAGTCTACGAGCAGTACTTC,CASSPQGLAGVYEQYF
-,TRBJ1-4,TRBV19,TRBD1,TGTGCCAGTAGTCGTTCCAGGGGCGCAGGGACAGACGAAAAACTGTTTTTT,CASSRSRGAGTDEKLFF
-,TRBJ1-1,TRBV5-4,TRBD1,TGTGCCAGCAGCGACAGGGCAGGGGGGAACACTGAAGCTTTCTTT,CASSDRAGGNTEAFF
-,TRBJ2-3,TRBV5-1,TRBD1,TGCGCCAGCAGCCAGGGGGCAAACACAGATACGCAGTATTTT,CASSQGANTDTQYF
-,TRBJ2-1,TRBV5-1,TRBD2,TGCGCCAGCAGCTTGGCCAGGACTAGCGGGAGGAAGGAAAATGAGCAGTTCTTC,CASSLARTSGRKENEQFF
-,TRBJ2-1,TRBV7-8,-,TGTGCCAGCAGCGAGAGGGGGAGCGACCAGTTCTTC,CASSERGSDQFF
-,TRBJ1-5,TRBV19,-,TGTGCCAGTAGTATGGAGGCAGATAGCAATCAGCCCCAGCATTTT,CASSMEADSNQPQHF
few,TRBJ2-3,TRBV7-3,-,TGTGCCAGCAGCTTCCTCCTCCAGGATACGCAGTATTTT,CASSFLLQDTQYF
-,TRBJ1-2,TRBV10-3,-,TGTGCCATCAGTGAGAAACAGGAAGCTAACTATGGCTACACCTTC,CAISEKQEANYGYTF
-,TRBJ1-1,TRBV2,-,TGTGCCAGCAGTGAAGTCCCCGGGGTGCCTTTCTTT,CASSEVPGVPFF
medium-sized,TRBJ1-1,TRBV5-1,-,TGCGCCAGCAGCTTGAATGGAGCCACGAACACTGAAGCTTTCTTT,CASSLNGATNTEAFF
-,TRBJ2-5,TRBV27,TRBD2,TGTGCCAGCAGCAGACCCGGGACTAAGGAGACCCAGTACTTC,CASSRPGTKETQYF